The subject of this entry is one TCR beta chain. What it recognizes is unknown. The record originates from a study of tissue T cells after allogeneic stem cell transplantation. Overall study context: Steroid-refractory graft-versus-host disease after allogeneic hematopoietic cell transplant qualified adults for prospective research-autopsy enrollment.

Study findings and constraints: Shared clones across patients were few; motif clustering revealed tissue-specific shared signatures.

TCRdb's table, derived via immunoSEQ multiplex PCR, lists solely in-frame clones and lacks some. This repertoire shows 35,000 to 50,000 clones, just under 95% found once; its top ten account for roughly 3.8%. V was clipped by 1 base and J by 2 bases; unmatched bases: 4. The germline gives CDR1 SGHRS, CDR2 YFSETQ. The CDR3 is made up of 15 amino acids. Sequenced here: blood, sampled before transplantation. The chain uses TRBV5-1 and TRBJ2-7, with TRBD1 matching over 9 bases. The receptor was isolated from a woman aged 40-69 years who later had graft-versus-host disease after an allogeneic stem cell transplant. The CDR3 DNA follows: TGCGCCAGCAGCTTGAGGACAGGGGATGCCTACGAGCAGTACTTC. Amino acid sequence: CASSLRTGDAYEQYF.